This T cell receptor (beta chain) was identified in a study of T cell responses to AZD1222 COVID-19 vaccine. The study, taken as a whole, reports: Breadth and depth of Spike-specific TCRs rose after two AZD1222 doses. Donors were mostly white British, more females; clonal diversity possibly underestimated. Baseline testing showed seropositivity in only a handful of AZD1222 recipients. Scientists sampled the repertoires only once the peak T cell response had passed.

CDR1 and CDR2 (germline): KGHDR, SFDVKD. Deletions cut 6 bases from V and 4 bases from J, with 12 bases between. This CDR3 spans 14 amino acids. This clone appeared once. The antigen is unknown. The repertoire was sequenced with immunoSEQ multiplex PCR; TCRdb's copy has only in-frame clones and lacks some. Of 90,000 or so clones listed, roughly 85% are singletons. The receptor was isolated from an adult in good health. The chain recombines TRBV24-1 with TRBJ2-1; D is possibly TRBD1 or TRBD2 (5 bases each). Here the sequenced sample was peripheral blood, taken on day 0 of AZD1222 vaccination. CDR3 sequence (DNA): TGTGCCACCAGTCCATCGGGACGGTACAATGAGCAGTTCTTC. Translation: CATSPSGRYNEQFF.